The sequence of this T cell receptor (beta chain) was determined in a study of post-analysis software for immune sequencing data. Study-wide findings and caveats: Co-batched samples clustered tightly together by F measure. With TRBV5-6, TRBV5-1 and TRBV20-1 included, about five TRBV segments were more frequent in patients than in controls.

Presence of unique molecular identifiers characterized the TCR beta cDNA libraries. T cells numbering roughly 0.85 to 10 million gave rise to 500,000 to 600,000 cDNA molecules. TCRdb re-analysed the PCR reads in MiXCR, keeping a single row per CDR3 protein. The sample lists around 250,000 distinct CDR3 sequences, 36% seen once, with 4% to 5.5% in the top ten. Per the germline V gene, CDR1 is SGHRS and CDR2 is YFSETQ. The CDR3 loop spans 12 amino acids. Trimming took 5 bases from V and 2 from J, leaving 7 bases between them. Of note for this clonotype: Its antigen is as yet unknown.

J is TRBJ1-2 and V is TRBV5-1; D not certain. Material for sequencing was blood. The TCR originated in a girl aged 5 to 17 with multiple sclerosis. CDR3 nucleotides: TGCGCCAGCAGGTCTCAGAACTATGGCTACACCTTC. Residues: CASRSQNYGYTF.